A single sample is the source of the 21 T cell receptor beta chains below, sequenced in a study of T cells after yellow fever vaccination. TCRdb called the 5' RACE reads again in MiXCR, with one record for every CDR3 protein. The sample consists of about 250,000 distinct CDR3 sequences, approximately 3.6% of them appearing once. Sample: PBMCs, taken 15 days after the yellow fever booster vaccination. These receptors were collected from a man between 18 and 35 years old who received the YFV17D yellow fever vaccine.

This clonotype showed up many times. The rearrangement uses TRBV7-4 and TRBJ2-7; D might be TRBD1 (6 bases). In germline, CDR1 is SGHVT, CDR2 SQSDAQ. The germline V and J ends were trimmed by 2 bases and 2 bases, with 10 bases remaining between them. This CDR3 has 14 amino acids. CDR3 protein: CASSLLGGTYEQYF. CDR3 coding DNA: TGTGCCAGCAGCTTACTAGGGGGAACCTACGAGCAGTACTTC. The full variable domain, with the rest looked up from reference TRBV7-4 and TRBJ2-7, is GAGVSQSPRYKVAKRGRDVALRCDSISGHVTLYWYRQTLGQGSEVLTYSQSDAQRDKSGRPSGRFSAERPERSVSTLKIQRTEQGDSAVYLCASSLLGGTYEQYFGPGTRLTVT.

This clonotype came up many times. V usage is TRBV15 and J usage is TRBJ2-3, with D possibly TRBD2 on 5 matching bases. The CDR3 length is 17 residues. Trimming took 0 bases from V and 2 from J, leaving 15 bases between them. CDR1 is LNHNV and CDR2 is YYDKDF in the germline V gene (reference sequence). Here the CDR3 DNA reads TGTGCCACCAGCAGAGAGTCTTGGACTCCTCACACAGATACGCAGTATTTT. It encodes CATSRESWTPHTDTQYF.

This clonotype was recorded at least ten times. The rearrangement links TRBV5-4 to TRBJ1-1; tentatively, D is TRBD1 (5 bases). The V end lost 5 bases, the J end lost 1 base, and 6 bases lay between the germline ends. The V gene's germline CDR1 is SGHNT and CDR2 YYREEE (reference sequence). The CDR3 spans 12 residues. The DNA of the CDR3 is TGTGCCAGCAGGGGGGGGAACACTGAAGCTTTCTTT. Its protein is CASRGGNTEAFF. The full variable domain, completed using reference TRBV5-4 and TRBJ1-1, is ETGVTQSPTHLIKTRGQQVTLRCSSQSGHNTVSWYQQALGQGPQFIFQYYREEENGRGNFPPRFSGLQFPNYSSELNVNALELDDSALYLCASRGGNTEAFFGQGTRLTVV.

On this clonotype: A read error is possible here, since a much larger clone lies one base away. The chain recombines TRBV12-3 or TRBV12-4 with TRBJ2-5, with D perhaps matching TRBD1 (6 bases). Trimming took off 8 bases at V and 1 base at J, with 14 bases between the two ends. This CDR3 region has 14 residues. The CDR3 reads CASGGTGFQETQYF. CDR3 nucleotide sequence: TGTGCCAGCGGGGGTACAGGGTTCCAAGAGACCCAGTACTTC.

This chain uses TRBV7-3 with TRBJ1-1; D gene uncertain. The length of the CDR3 is 15 residues. CDR1 is SGHTA, CDR2 FQGTGA, per germline. V lost 1 base, J lost 8 bases, and 17 bases lay in between. The DNA of the CDR3 is TGTGCCAGCAGCTTAAAAGCGTCTGGGCCGGAAGAAGCTTTCTTT. It yields the protein CASSLKASGPEEAFF.

This clonotype has at least ten counts. The chain combines TRBV5-1 with TRBJ2-3, with 7 positions matching TRBD1. Germline CDR1 and CDR2: SGHRS and YFSETQ. V shed 0 bases, J shed 2 bases, and the junction held 9 bases outside the gene matches. The CDR3 runs to 17 residues. The CDR3 loop reads CASSLAGGDRVTDTQYF. CDR3 coding DNA: TGCGCCAGCAGCTTGGCCGGTGGGGACAGAGTCACAGATACGCAGTATTTT.

This clonotype appeared many times. V and J are TRBV20-1 and TRBJ2-4; a possible D gene is TRBD2 (6 bases). Trimming removed 0 bases from V and 9 bases from J, with 12 bases in between. The germline gives CDR1 DFQATT, CDR2 SNEGSKA (reference sequence). The CDR3 totals 13 residues. For the CDR3, the DNA is TGCAGTGCTAGAGATCTGCCTAGCGCCATTCAGTACTTC. Translated: CSARDLPSAIQYF.

This clonotype was seen at least ten times. The chain is built from TRBV20-1 and TRBJ1-2; D gene uncertain. V lost 5 bases and J lost 7, with 14 bases in between. Germline V lookup: CDR1 DFQATT, CDR2 SNEGSKA (reference sequence). The CDR3 is 12 residues long. The CDR3 DNA reads TGCAGTGCTCCTGACTGGGAAGTTGGCTACACCTTC. Translating it yields CSAPDWEVGYTF.

This clonotype was picked up many times. The rearrangement joins TRBV5-1 to TRBJ1-2; D gene unclear. The ends were cut back, 0 bases at V and 7 bases at J, with 10 bases in the middle. The germline V gene has CDR1 SGHRS and CDR2 YFSETQ. The CDR3 has 13 amino acids. CDR3 DNA sequence: TGCGCCAGCAGCTTGGATCGAGAGGGTGGCTACACCTTC. As protein: CASSLDREGGYTF.

This clonotype was observed at least ten times. The V call is TRBV7-9, the J call TRBJ2-7; 7 positions agree with TRBD2. V lost 5 bases to trimming and J lost 0 bases; unmatched junction nucleotides: 4. This CDR3 contains 14 residues. Germline CDR1 and CDR2: SEHNR and FQNEAQ (reference sequence). Written as DNA, the CDR3 is TGTGCCAGCAGCCGGGGGGAAAGCTCCTACGAGCAGTACGTC. Translation: CASSRGESSYEQYV.

The chain couples TRBV5-4 to TRBJ1-1; 11 nucleotides align to TRBD1. Germline-derived CDR1 and CDR2 are SGHNT and YYREEE (reference sequence). V trimming: 4 bases; J trimming: 2 bases; junction bases outside the gene matches: 4. The CDR3 contains 15 residues. DNA of the CDR3: TGTGCCAGCAGCCGGGACAGGGGGTACAACACTGAAGCTTTCTTT. Translating it yields CASSRDRGYNTEAFF.

At least ten counts were recorded for this clonotype. This rearrangement joins TRBV4-2 to TRBJ1-1, with 8 bases fitting TRBD1. V lost 1 base and J lost 1; bases outside the gene matches: 8. The germline V gene has CDR1 LGHNA and CDR2 YNFKEQ. The CDR3 totals 17 residues. CDR3: CASSQVAPGTGNTEAFF. The CDR3 coding sequence is TGTGCCAGCAGCCAAGTCGCTCCCGGGACAGGGAACACTGAAGCTTTCTTT.

This clonotype was counted at least ten times. J is TRBJ2-2 and V is TRBV19; no clear D. This CDR3 has 15 amino acids. CDR1 and CDR2 (germline): LNHDA, SQIVND (reference sequence). Trimming removed 6 bases at V and 7 bases at J, with 18 bases between. The CDR3 loop is CASSYGTLRFGELFF. DNA of the CDR3: TGTGCCAGTAGCTACGGAACGCTTCGATTCGGGGAGCTGTTTTTT.

This clonotype was observed many times. The genes are TRBV7-9 and TRBJ2-2; weak D call: TRBD1 (6 bases). Trimming took off 5 bases at V and 2 bases at J, with 12 bases between the two ends. This CDR3 has 15 residues. The germline V gene encodes CDR1 SEHNR and CDR2 FQNEAQ (reference sequence). The CDR3 here is CASSPPGHNTGELFF. The CDR3 coding sequence is TGTGCCAGCAGCCCACCGGGACACAACACCGGGGAGCTGTTTTTT.

This clonotype showed up many times. This chain joins TRBV7-2 and TRBJ2-1, with TRBD1 matching over 9 bases. The CDR3 spans 14 residues. J was trimmed by 5 bases and V by 5 bases; bases with no gene match: 4. Germline V gene data show CDR1 as SGHTA and CDR2 as FQGNSA. CDR3 bases: TGTGCCAGCAGCCTCCGGGACAGGGACAATGAGCAGTTCTTC. Amino acids: CASSLRDRDNEQFF.

This clonotype was seen ten or more times. This chain connects TRBV4-3 to TRBJ2-3, with a tentative D call TRBD1 (5 bases). Germline lookup yields CDR1 LGHNA and CDR2 YSLEER. CDR3 length: 16 amino acids. V lost 1 base and J 1 base, leaving 12 bases between the germline ends. The CDR3 sequence: CASSQGVRAGTDTQYF. The CDR3 DNA is TGCGCCAGCAGCCAAGGGGTCAGGGCCGGCACAGATACGCAGTATTTT.

This clonotype was seen ten or more times. The V and J genes are TRBV28 and TRBJ2-2; perhaps TRBD2 as D (6 bases). Looked up from germline, CDR1 is MDHEN and CDR2 is SYDVKM. Deletions cut 3 bases from V and 0 bases from J, with 20 bases between. CDR3 length: 19 residues. As DNA, the CDR3 is TGTGCCAGCAGTTTGGGACTGACAGTCGGTATTGCGAACACCGGGGAGCTGTTTTTT. Encoded protein: CASSLGLTVGIANTGELFF. Complete variable domain (other parts from reference TRBV28 and TRBJ2-2): DVKVTQSSRYLVKRTGEKVFLECVQDMDHENMFWYRQDPGLGLRLIYFSYDVKMKEKGDIPEGYSVSREKKERFSLILESASTNQTSMYLCASSLGLTVGIANTGELFFGEGSRLTVL.

Many counts were recorded for this clonotype. This chain joins TRBV5-1 and TRBJ2-2; the D is unclear. CDR1 and CDR2 from the germline V gene are SGHRS and YFSETQ. The CDR3 has 14 residues. V was cut by 0 bases and J by 2 bases, with 5 bases left in between. The CDR3 DNA reads TGCGCCAGCAGCTTGGATCTTAACACCGGGGAGCTGTTTTTT. Translation gives CASSLDLNTGELFF. Based on the CDR3 plus reference TRBV5-1 and TRBJ2-2, the full variable domain is KAGVTQTPRYLIKTRGQQVTLSCSPISGHRSVSWYQQTPGQGLQFLFEYFSETQRNKGNFPGRFSGRQFSNSRSEMNVSTLELGDSALYLCASSLDLNTGELFFGEGSRLTVL.

The sample holds many counts of this clonotype. The chain carries TRBV5-1 and TRBJ2-3; 10 positions agree with TRBD2. This CDR3 comprises 17 residues. V dropped 0 bases and J dropped 4; count of bases not matched to a gene: 8. Germline loops: CDR1 SGHRS, CDR2 YFSETQ. The CDR3 bases are TGCGCCAGCAGCTTGGCCATAGCTAGCGGGGGCTCAGATACGCAGTATTTT. It codes for CASSLAIASGGSDTQYF.

This clonotype has a count of ten or more. The V and J genes are TRBV7-2 and TRBJ2-7; D might be TRBD2 (5 bases). Trimming pared 4 bases from V and 4 bases from J, leaving 14 bases between. Germline V CDR1 and CDR2: SGHTA, FQGNSA. There are 14 residues in the CDR3. For the CDR3, the DNA is TGTGCCAGCAGCTCGCAACTAGGCGGGTACGAGCAGTACTTC. It translates to CASSSQLGGYEQYF. Looking up the rest from reference TRBV7-2 and TRBJ2-7 gives the full variable domain: GAGVSQSPSNKVTEKGKDVELRCDPISGHTALYWYRQSLGQGLEFLIYFQGNSAPDKSGLPSDRFSAERTGGSVSTLTIQRTQQEDSAVYLCASSSQLGGYEQYFGPGTRLTVT.

In this sample, this clonotype turned up a few times. V gene TRBV7-6 combines with J gene TRBJ2-6; 8 positions agree with TRBD2. This CDR3 has 16 residues. Germline CDR1 is SGHVS and CDR2 is FNYEAQ. V dropped 10 bases and J dropped 0; count of bases not matched to a gene: 8. The CDR3 loop reads CAIPPGLDSGANVLTF. As DNA, the CDR3 is TGTGCCATCCCCCCGGGACTAGACTCTGGGGCCAACGTCCTGACTTTC.